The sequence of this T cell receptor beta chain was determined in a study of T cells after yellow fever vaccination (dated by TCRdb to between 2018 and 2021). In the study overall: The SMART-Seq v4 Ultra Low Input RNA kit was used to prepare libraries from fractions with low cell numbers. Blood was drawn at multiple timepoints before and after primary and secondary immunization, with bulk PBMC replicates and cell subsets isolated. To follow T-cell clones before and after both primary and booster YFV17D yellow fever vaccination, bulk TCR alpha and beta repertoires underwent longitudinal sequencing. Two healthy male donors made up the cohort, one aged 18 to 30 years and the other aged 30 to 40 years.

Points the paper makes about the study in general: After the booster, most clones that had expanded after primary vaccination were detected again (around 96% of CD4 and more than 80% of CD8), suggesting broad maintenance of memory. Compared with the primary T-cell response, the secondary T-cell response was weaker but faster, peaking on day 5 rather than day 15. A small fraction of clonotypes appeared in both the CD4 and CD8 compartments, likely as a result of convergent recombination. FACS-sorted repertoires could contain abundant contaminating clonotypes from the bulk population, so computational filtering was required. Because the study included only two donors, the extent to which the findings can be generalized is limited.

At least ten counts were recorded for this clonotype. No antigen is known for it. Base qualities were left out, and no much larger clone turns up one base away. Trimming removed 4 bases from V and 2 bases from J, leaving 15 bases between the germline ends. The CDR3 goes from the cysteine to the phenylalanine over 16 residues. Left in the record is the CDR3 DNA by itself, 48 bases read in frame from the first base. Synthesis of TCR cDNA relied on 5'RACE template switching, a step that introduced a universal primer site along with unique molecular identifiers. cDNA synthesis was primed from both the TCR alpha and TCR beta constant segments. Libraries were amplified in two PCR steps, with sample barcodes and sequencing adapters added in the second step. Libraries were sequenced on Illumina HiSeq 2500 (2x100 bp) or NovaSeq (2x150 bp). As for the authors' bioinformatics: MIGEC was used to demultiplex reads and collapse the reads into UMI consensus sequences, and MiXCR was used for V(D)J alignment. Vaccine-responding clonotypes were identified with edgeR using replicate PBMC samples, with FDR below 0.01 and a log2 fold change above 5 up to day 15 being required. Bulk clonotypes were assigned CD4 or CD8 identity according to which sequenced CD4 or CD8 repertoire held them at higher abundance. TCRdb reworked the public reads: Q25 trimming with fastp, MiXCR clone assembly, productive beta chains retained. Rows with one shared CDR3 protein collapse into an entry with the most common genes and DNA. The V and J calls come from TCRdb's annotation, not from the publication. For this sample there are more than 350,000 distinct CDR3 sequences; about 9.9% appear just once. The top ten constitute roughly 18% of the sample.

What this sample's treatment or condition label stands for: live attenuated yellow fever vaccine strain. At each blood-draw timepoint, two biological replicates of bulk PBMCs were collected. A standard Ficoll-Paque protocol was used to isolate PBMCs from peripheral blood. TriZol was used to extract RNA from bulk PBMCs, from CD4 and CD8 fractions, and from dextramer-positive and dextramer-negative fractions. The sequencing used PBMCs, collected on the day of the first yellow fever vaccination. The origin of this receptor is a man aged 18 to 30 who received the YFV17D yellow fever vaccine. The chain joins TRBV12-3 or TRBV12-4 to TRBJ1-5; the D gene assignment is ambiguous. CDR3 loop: CASSSTPGTGNQPQHF. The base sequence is TGTGCCAGCAGTTCAACCCCAGGTACGGGCAATCAGCCCCAGCATTTT.